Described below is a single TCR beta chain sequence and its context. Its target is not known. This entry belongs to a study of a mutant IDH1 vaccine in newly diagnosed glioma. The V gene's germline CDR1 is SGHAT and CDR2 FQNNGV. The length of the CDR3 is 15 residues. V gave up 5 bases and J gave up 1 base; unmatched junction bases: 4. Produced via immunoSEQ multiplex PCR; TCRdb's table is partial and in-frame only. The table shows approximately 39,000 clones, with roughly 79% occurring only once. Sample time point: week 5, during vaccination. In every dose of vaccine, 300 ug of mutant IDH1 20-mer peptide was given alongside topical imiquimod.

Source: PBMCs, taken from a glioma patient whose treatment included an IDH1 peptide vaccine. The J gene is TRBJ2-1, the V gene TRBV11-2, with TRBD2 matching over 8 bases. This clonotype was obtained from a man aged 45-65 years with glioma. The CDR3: CASSEGTRSYNEQFF. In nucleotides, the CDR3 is TGTGCCAGCAGCGAAGGGACTAGATCCTACAATGAGCAGTTCTTC.